These 29 T cell receptor beta chains originate from one sample sequenced in a study of blood T cell repertoires in COVID-19 (dated by TCRdb to the early 2020s). Libraries came from the immunoSEQ multiplex PCR assay. Imported from immuneACCESS, the table was reduced by TCRdb to in-frame sequences with V and J called. These copies leave out some clones; in studies compared against another copy, an unresolved V gene accounts for under half, and the cause of the remainder is not known. A total of over 150,000 clones appear in this sample, around 80% of them only once. About 7% of the sample belongs to the ten largest clones. The specimen sequenced was peripheral blood. The source of these receptors is a human donor in a cohort sampled during active COVID-19.

V gene TRBV27 combines with J gene TRBJ1-6, with D hard to call. Germline V gene sequence: CDR1 MNHEY, CDR2 SMNVEV (reference sequence). Trimming stripped 3 bases from V and 10 bases from J, with 10 bases between. This CDR3 is built from 13 residues. The CDR3 region has the DNA TGTGCCAGCAGTTTTATAGCAAGATCACCCCTCCACTTT. Amino acids: CASSFIARSPLHF.

This chain uses TRBV4-1 with TRBJ1-1; no firm D call. Per germline, CDR1 MGHRA and CDR2 YSYEKL. The CDR3 covers 13 residues. The V end lost 1 base, the J end lost 7 bases, and 10 bases lay between the germline ends. CDR3 sequence reads: CASSQVSVGEAFF. Written as DNA, the CDR3 is TGCGCCAGCAGCCAAGTTTCGGTTGGTGAAGCTTTCTTT.

This clone showed up just once. The chain couples TRBV14 to TRBJ1-2, with 10 bases aligning to TRBD1. The CDR3 is 15 residues long. The germline V gene encodes CDR1 SGHDN and CDR2 FVKESK. The ends lost 5 bases at V and 7 bases at J; junction bases unmatched: 10. CDR3 nucleotide sequence: TGTGCCAGCAGCGAATCGGGACAGGGGCTTGGTGGCTACACCTTC. It encodes CASSESGQGLGGYTF.

This clone was detected only a few times. The chain carries TRBV30 and TRBJ1-2; 7 positions match TRBD1. The length of the CDR3 is 13 residues. V shed 5 bases, J shed 3 bases, and the junction held 6 bases outside the gene matches. Germline values: CDR1 GTSNPN, CDR2 SVGIG (reference sequence). The CDR3 region has the DNA TGTGCCTGGGTTCAGACAGGGTACTATGGCTACACCTTC. It codes for CAWVQTGYYGYTF.

The rearrangement links TRBV3-1 (or the pseudogene TRBV3-2) to TRBJ1-1; 7 nucleotides agree with TRBD1. The CDR3 is 18 amino acids. Germline V gene lookup returns CDR1 LGHDT and CDR2 YNNKEL (reference sequence). V shed 3 bases, J shed 3 bases, and the junction held 16 bases outside the gene matches. The CDR3 region has the DNA TGTGCCAGCAGCCACCTGGACAGGTGGATTGGAGTGGACACTGAAGCTTTCTTT. Translating it yields CASSHLDRWIGVDTEAFF.

The chain is built from TRBV5-1 and TRBJ2-5; 11 bases match TRBD2. From germline, CDR1 is SGHRS and CDR2 YFSETQ. The CDR3 consists of 16 residues. Trimming at V came to 1 base and at J to 5 bases, leaving 7 bases not matched to a gene. CDR3 sequence: CASSLISGGAVETQYF. The CDR3 region has the DNA TGCGCCAGCAGCTTGATTAGCGGGGGGGCCGTGGAGACCCAGTACTTC.

The DNA for the CDR3 is TGTGCCAGCAGCTTGGCCGATAGCAGGGAACTGTTTTTT. It translates to CASSLADSRELFF. The chain has TRBV5-8 and TRBJ1-4, with D perhaps TRBD1 (5 bases). V lost 0 bases, J lost 12 bases, and 12 bases lay in between. The CDR3 runs to 13 residues. Germline V lookup: CDR1 SGHTS, CDR2 YDEGEE.

The chain carries TRBV30 and TRBJ2-6; the D gene is possibly TRBD2 (6 bases). Germline V lookup: CDR1 GTSNPN, CDR2 SVGIG (reference sequence). CDR3 length: 16 amino acids. Between the trimmed V and J ends, which lost 0 bases and 0 bases, there was a span of 9 bases. CDR3 loop: CAWSVLGGSGANVLTF. The CDR3 DNA reads TGTGCCTGGAGTGTACTCGGGGGCTCTGGGGCCAACGTCCTGACTTTC.

This rearrangement joins TRBV18 to TRBJ1-3; TRBD1 might be the D (6 bases). This CDR3 has 15 residues. Per germline, CDR1 KGHSH and CDR2 LQKENI. Trimming removed 1 base at V and 8 bases at J, with 15 bases between. CDR3 in amino acids: CASSPQQGSVDTIYF. The CDR3 region has the DNA TGTGCCAGCTCACCACAACAGGGTAGCGTTGACACCATATATTTT.

This clone has only a few counts. The chain couples TRBV5-8 to TRBJ1-1, with 7 positions matching TRBD1. The ends lost 4 bases at V and 0 bases at J; junction bases unmatched: 3. Per the germline V gene, CDR1 is SGHTS and CDR2 is YDEGEE. The CDR3 totals 14 residues. CDR3 sequence: CASSTDRMNTEAFF. The DNA of the CDR3 is TGTGCCAGCAGCACGGACAGGATGAACACTGAAGCTTTCTTT.

The chain employs TRBV3-1 (or the pseudogene TRBV3-2) and TRBJ1-1; 7 positions match TRBD1. The CDR3 contains 14 residues. V shed 3 bases, J shed 4 bases, and the junction held 5 bases outside the gene matches. The germline V gene has CDR1 LGHDT and CDR2 YNNKEL (reference sequence). CDR3 nucleotide sequence: TGTGCCAGCAGCCATCGACAGGGCGCCACTGAAGCTTTCTTT. Translating it yields CASSHRQGATEAFF.

This clone has only a few counts. This CDR3 is also generated by other DNA sequences in the sample. V usage is TRBV2 and J usage is TRBJ2-7, with 9 bases fitting TRBD1. This CDR3 comprises 13 residues. Germline trimming cut 3 bases from V and 4 bases from J; bases unmatched to any gene: 1. Germline values: CDR1 SNHLY, CDR2 FYNNEI. CDR3 protein: CASSEDRGYEQYF. CDR3 nucleotides: TGTGCCAGCAGTGAGGACAGGGGTTACGAGCAGTACTTC.

The chain carries TRBV5-1 and TRBJ2-3; 12 bases align to TRBD2. The CDR3 has 18 residues. The V gene end was trimmed by 3 bases and the J gene end by 0 bases; junction bases not matched to a gene: 8. Looked up from germline, CDR1 is SGHRS and CDR2 is YFSETQ. CDR3 bases: TGCGCCAGCAGCTCCGGGACTAGCGGGTACACTAGCACAGATACGCAGTATTTT. As protein: CASSSGTSGYTSTDTQYF.

V usage is TRBV24-1 and J usage is TRBJ1-6, with 7 nucleotides matching TRBD1. From germline, CDR1 is KGHDR and CDR2 SFDVKD. The CDR3 extends over 15 amino acids. Unmatched junction bases numbered 11, after V lost 8 bases and J lost 8 bases. CDR3 in amino acids: CATKKQGPLHSPLHF. In DNA, the CDR3 is TGTGCCACCAAAAAACAGGGGCCCCTTCATTCACCCCTCCACTTT.

The chain has TRBV3-1 (or the pseudogene TRBV3-2) and TRBJ1-4, with 10 bases lining up with TRBD1. V dropped 4 bases and J dropped 6; count of bases not matched to a gene: 2. Germline CDR1 is LGHDT and CDR2 is YNNKEL (reference sequence). This CDR3 is built from 14 residues. The CDR3 protein is CASSLGQGYEKLFF. As DNA, the CDR3 is TGTGCCAGCAGCCTGGGACAGGGGTATGAAAAACTGTTTTTT.

The sample holds a few counts of this clone. The chain carries TRBV7-9 and TRBJ2-7; D gene ambiguous. This CDR3 is 15 amino acids long. CDR1 is SEHNR, CDR2 FQNEAQ, per germline (reference sequence). Trimming pared 5 bases from V and 0 bases from J, leaving 14 bases between. DNA for the CDR3: TGTGCCAGCAGCCCCCGGCAGGCGAGCTCCTACGAGCAGTACTTC. Its protein product is CASSPRQASSYEQYF.

V gene TRBV4-1 combines with J gene TRBJ2-2; D remains ambiguous. The CDR3 has 14 amino acids. The V and J ends lost 1 base and 5 bases respectively, with 8 bases between them. The germline gives CDR1 MGHRA, CDR2 YSYEKL. CDR3 region: CASSQGHRTGELFF. The CDR3 bases are TGCGCCAGCAGCCAAGGGCATCGAACCGGGGAGCTGTTTTTT.

The gene calls are TRBV10-3 and TRBJ2-3; TRBD1 is a possible D gene (5 bases). Germline lookup yields CDR1 ENHRY and CDR2 SYGVKD. The CDR3 is 16 amino acids. The V gene lost 4 bases and the J gene lost 4 bases, with 18 bases spanning the gap. The DNA of the CDR3 is TGTGCCATCAGTGGGGGCAAATCAGGAGAATCAGATACGCAGTATTTT. Amino acid sequence: CAISGGKSGESDTQYF.

The CDR3 nucleotides read TGTGCCAGCAGCCGAGGGACAGGGGTCACCCGTGAAAAACTGTTTTTT. Translating gives CASSRGTGVTREKLFF. The rearrangement uses TRBV5-4 and TRBJ1-4; 10 nucleotides match TRBD1. CDR1 is SGHNT, CDR2 YYREEE, per germline (reference sequence). Trimming took 4 bases from V and 7 from J; bases not matched to a gene: 10. CDR3 length: 16 residues.

This sequence joins TRBV4-1 and TRBJ2-7, with D perhaps TRBD2 (5 bases). This CDR3 is built from 16 residues. Germline V gives CDR1 MGHRA, CDR2 YSYEKL. The V and J ends lost 2 bases and 4 bases respectively, with 18 bases between them. CDR3 DNA sequence: TGCGCCAGCAGCCAACCAACACGAAAAAGAGGGTACGAGCAGTACTTC. The encoded protein is CASSQPTRKRGYEQYF.

The chain couples TRBV3-1 (or the pseudogene TRBV3-2) to TRBJ1-1, with a tentative D call TRBD1 (6 bases). Germline V gene sequence: CDR1 LGHDT, CDR2 YNNKEL (reference sequence). The CDR3 consists of 17 residues. V shed 1 base and J shed 0 bases, with 15 bases lying between them. Here the CDR3 DNA reads TGTGCCAGCAGCCAAGTATGGTCGGGACAAATGAACACTGAAGCTTTCTTT. Amino acids: CASSQVWSGQMNTEAFF.

The chain combines TRBV4-1 with TRBJ2-7; weak D call: TRBD2 (6 bases). Trimming stripped 0 bases from V and 2 bases from J, with 11 bases between. The CDR3 is 15 residues long. Germline V gene sequence: CDR1 MGHRA, CDR2 YSYEKL. CDR3 in amino acids: CASSQEGWGAYEQYF. CDR3 bases: TGCGCCAGCAGCCAAGAGGGATGGGGGGCCTACGAGCAGTACTTC.

V usage is TRBV19 and J usage is TRBJ2-3; 8 bases line up with TRBD2. The CDR3 covers 13 residues. Losses at the gene ends were 9 bases for V and 8 bases for J; bases not matched to a gene: 10. Germline CDR1 and CDR2: LNHDA and SQIVND (reference sequence). The CDR3 loop reads CASESGGAATQYF. The CDR3 bases are TGTGCCAGCGAGTCCGGGGGGGCCGCTACGCAGTATTTT.

This clone appeared a few times. This sequence joins TRBV6-5 and TRBJ1-1; 8 positions match TRBD1. V gave up 4 bases and J gave up 5 bases; unmatched junction bases: 3. Per germline, CDR1 MNHEY and CDR2 SVGAGI. The CDR3 runs to 13 residues. CDR3 sequence reads: CASSSNRGTEAFF. CDR3 in DNA: TGTGCCAGCAGTTCTAACAGGGGGACTGAAGCTTTCTTT.

This chain joins TRBV10-1 and TRBJ2-7; D is unresolved. Looked up from germline, CDR1 is WNHNN and CDR2 is SYGVQD (reference sequence). The CDR3 consists of 13 residues. V dropped 3 bases and J dropped 5 bases, with 11 bases sitting between them. DNA for the CDR3: TGCGCCAGCAGTGACCCGACATCTCACGAGCAGTACTTC. Translated, it gives CASSDPTSHEQYF.

The CDR3 sequence: CASSGDRGLLYYGYTF. The CDR3 DNA sequence: TGTGCCAGTAGTGGGGACAGGGGGCTTCTGTACTATGGCTACACCTTC. The V gene is TRBV19, the J gene TRBJ1-2; TRBD1 matches 12 bases. This CDR3 is built from 16 residues. V lost 5 bases, J lost 3 bases, and 7 bases stayed unmatched. Germline V lookup: CDR1 LNHDA, CDR2 SQIVND (reference sequence).

The rearrangement joins TRBV5-4 to TRBJ2-7; perhaps TRBD1 as D (6 bases). The CDR3 runs 15 residues. Germline V CDR1 and CDR2: SGHNT, YYREEE (reference sequence). V lost 3 bases and J 2 bases, leaving 15 bases between the germline ends. CDR3 DNA sequence: TGTGCCAGCAGCTCCAATAGCTGGGGGCCCTACGAGCAGTACTTC. Translating gives CASSSNSWGPYEQYF.

The CDR3 protein is CASSEYNGEETQYF. Here the CDR3 DNA reads TGTGCCAGCAGTGAATATAACGGGGAAGAGACCCAGTACTTC. The chain is built from TRBV25-1 and TRBJ2-5, with D perhaps TRBD2 (5 bases). The V end lost 0 bases, the J end lost 3 bases, and 8 bases lay between the germline ends. Germline V CDR1 and CDR2: MGHDK, SYGVNS. The CDR3 spans 14 residues.

The chain employs TRBV12-3 or TRBV12-4 and TRBJ2-2, with 7 nucleotides matching TRBD1. Trimming removed 5 bases from V and 3 bases from J; junction bases left unmatched: 0. There are 13 residues in the CDR3. The CDR3 DNA is TGTGCCAGCAGTGGGACAGACACCGGGGAGCTGTTTTTT. Translation: CASSGTDTGELFF.